This is a list of T cell receptor beta chains from one sample in a study of chemoradiotherapy in HPV16-positive cancers. Measured with immunoSEQ multiplex PCR; TCRdb has only the in-frame clones, and not every one. The profile shows roughly 11,000 clones, around four fifths of them singletons. Sample acquisition took place from a patient who underwent chemoradiotherapy. The receptors come from a human donor with HPV-associated anogenital cancer. Both conserved end residues are part of each CDR3. The D gene is left open where the match is weak. Rows may omit the clone size; those that give it use once, few, many or a size class.

CDR3 DNA	CDR3 protein	V gene	clone size	J gene	D gene
TGTGCCAGTAAGGGGGGGGGAGAGGGCACAGATACGCAGTATTTT	CASKGGGEGTDTQYF	TRBV19	-	TRBJ2-3	-
TGTGCCAGCAGCCCGACCGGACAGGGGAATTCACCCCTCCACTTT	CASSPTGQGNSPLHF	TRBV9	-	TRBJ1-6	TRBD1
TGTGCCAGCAGCCGTAGAGGGGAAGAGACCCAGTACTTC	CASSRRGEETQYF	TRBV5-8	-	TRBJ2-5	-
TGTGCCAGCAGCTTATCACCGGCCCGAGAGGATGGCTACACCTTC	CASSLSPAREDGYTF	TRBV11-3	-	TRBJ1-2	-
TGTGCCAGCAGCTTAGTTCCAGGGATCAATGAAAAACTGTTTTTT	CASSLVPGINEKLFF	TRBV7-2	-	TRBJ1-4	-
TGCGCCAGCAGCCAGGGCGGTACCCGGTCGGATACGCAGTATTTT	CASSQGGTRSDTQYF	TRBV4-3	-	TRBJ2-3	-
TGTGCCAGCAGTGAACGGACAGGGGGTGACTACACCTTC	CASSERTGGDYTF	TRBV2	few	TRBJ1-2	TRBD1
TGTGCCAGCAGTTACGGCCTCACCTTCACAGATACGCAGTATTTT	CASSYGLTFTDTQYF	TRBV6-5	-	TRBJ2-3	-
TGTGCCAGCAGCTTCGGAGCGGCAAATTCACCCCTCCACTTT	CASSFGAANSPLHF	TRBV7-2	-	TRBJ1-6	-
TGTGCCATCAGTGCGACACAGGGGGGGGTAGCTAACTATGGCTACACCTTC	CAISATQGGVANYGYTF	TRBV10-3	-	TRBJ1-2	TRBD1
TGTGCCAGCAGCTTAGGGCCGGCTCAAGAAGCTTTCTTT	CASSLGPAQEAFF	TRBV11-3	-	TRBJ1-1	-
TGTGCCACCAGCAGAGGAGGGGGCACAAAAACCGGGGAGCTGTTTTTT	CATSRGGGTKTGELFF	TRBV15	-	TRBJ2-2	TRBD1
TGTGCCAGCAGCTTTGTGGGGACAGGACACACCGGGGAGCTGTTTTTT	CASSFVGTGHTGELFF	TRBV5-8	-	TRBJ2-2	TRBD1
TGTGCCAGCAGCTGGGGCTCAGGTGAGCCCCAGCATTTT	CASSWGSGEPQHF	TRBV5-6	-	TRBJ1-5	-
TGTGCCAGCAGTTCCGGGACAGGGTTAGGGCAGTACTTC	CASSSGTGLGQYF	TRBV7-6	-	TRBJ2-7	TRBD1
TGCGCCAGCGCCGGGGACAGGGTCACCGGGGAGCTGTTTTTT	CASAGDRVTGELFF	TRBV5-1	-	TRBJ2-2	TRBD1
TGTGCCAGCAGAGATTCGACAGGGATCGACGAGCAGTACTTC	CASRDSTGIDEQYF	TRBV7-9	-	TRBJ2-7	TRBD1
TGCGCCAGCAGTCACCGGGGGTCCACAGATACGCAGTATTTT	CASSHRGSTDTQYF	TRBV4-3	-	TRBJ2-3	-
TGCGCCAGCAGCGACGGGGTCTGGGCTGCGGGTGGGCATTTT	CASSDGVWAAGGHF	TRBV10-2	few	TRBJ1-5	-
TGTGCCAGTAGTAGGAGGGGGGGGGCCACAAATGAGCAGTTCTTC	CASSRRGGATNEQFF	TRBV19	-	TRBJ2-1	-
TGCGCCAGCAGCCAAAACGAGAATTCACCCCTCCACTTT	CASSQNENSPLHF	TRBV4-3	few	TRBJ1-6	-
TGTGCCAGCAGCCCGAGGACCGAGACCTACGAGCAGTACTTC	CASSPRTETYEQYF	TRBV7-9	-	TRBJ2-7	-
TGTGCCAGCAGCTATGGACGGTTGAACACTGAAGCTTTCTTT	CASSYGRLNTEAFF	TRBV14	-	TRBJ1-1	-
TGTGCCAGCAGCCCCGGGGCCGCATATGAGCAGTTCTTC	CASSPGAAYEQFF	TRBV5-8	-	TRBJ2-1	-
TGTGCCAGTAGTTCCAGGGGGCGCGGGCCCTATCAGCCCCAGCATTTT	CASSSRGRGPYQPQHF	TRBV19	-	TRBJ1-5	TRBD1
TGTGCCAGCAGTCCCCGCGGTGGCACTGAAGCTTTCTTT	CASSPRGGTEAFF	TRBV6-5	-	TRBJ1-1	-
TGTGCCAGCAGCTTACAGGAAAGGGGTGGCTACACCTTC	CASSLQERGGYTF	TRBV7-9	-	TRBJ1-2	-
TGTGCCAGTAGTATAGCCGGACAGGGGCCCTACACCTTC	CASSIAGQGPYTF	TRBV19	-	TRBJ1-2	TRBD1
TGCGCCAGCAGCCAAGGGACGGGCACTGAAGCTTTCTTT	CASSQGTGTEAFF	TRBV4-3	-	TRBJ1-1	-
TGTGCCAGCAGAGCCAAGGGCAACTATAATTCACCCCTCCACTTT	CASRAKGNYNSPLHF	TRBV6-5	-	TRBJ1-6	-
TGTGCCAGCAGCGTAGGAGTGACTCGGACCACAGATACGCAGTATTTT	CASSVGVTRTTDTQYF	TRBV9	-	TRBJ2-3	-
TGTGCCAGCAGCCCCCGGACGGTTTCGAACACTGAAGCTTTCTTT	CASSPRTVSNTEAFF	TRBV5-5	-	TRBJ1-1	-
TGTGCCAGCAGCTCCTTAGCCCGGGAGACCCAGTACTTC	CASSSLARETQYF	TRBV5-4	-	TRBJ2-5	-
TGTGCCTGGAATAGTGTACTAGAGGTCGGGGAGCTGTTTTTT	CAWNSVLEVGELFF	TRBV30	few	TRBJ2-2	-
TGCGCCAGCAGCTCAAGGACAGGGGAGGACACCGGGGAGCTGTTTTTT	CASSSRTGEDTGELFF	TRBV5-1	-	TRBJ2-2	TRBD1
TGTGCCAGCAGCCGAGATAATTCACCCCTCCACTTT	CASSRDNSPLHF	TRBV5-4	-	TRBJ1-6	-
TGTGCCTGGGGGCTCTCTGGAAACACCATATATTTT	CAWGLSGNTIYF	TRBV30	-	TRBJ1-3	-
TGTGCCAGCAGTTCGGGACTGAATAATTCACCCCTCCACTTT	CASSSGLNNSPLHF	TRBV6-4	-	TRBJ1-6	-
TGCGCCAGCAGCCAAGAAAGGGTTGCAAGTCAGCCCCAGCATTTT	CASSQERVASQPQHF	TRBV4-1	-	TRBJ1-5	-
TGTGCCAGCAGCCAGACAGGGTTACTTACCGAAGCTTTCTTT	CASSQTGLLTEAFF	TRBV7-9	-	TRBJ1-1	TRBD1
TGTGCCAGCAGCCCCATACCGGGACAGGGGTCTTCCGGGGCCAACGTCCTGACTTTC	CASSPIPGQGSSGANVLTF	TRBV7-3	-	TRBJ2-6	TRBD1
TGCGCCAGCAGCTCGGGACTCCTAAGGGGAAGCACTGAAGCTTTCTTT	CASSSGLLRGSTEAFF	TRBV5-1	-	TRBJ1-1	-
TGCGCCAGCAGCCAAGAACCGGACTGGGACAGGGCATATTTT	CASSQEPDWDRAYF	TRBV4-1	-	TRBJ1-3	TRBD1
TGTGCCAGCAGCTACCTGAGCGGGGGAGGGAATGAGCAGTTCTTC	CASSYLSGGGNEQFF	TRBV5-8	-	TRBJ2-1	TRBD2
TGCGCCAGCAGCCCCACTCCTACAGATACGCAGTATTTT	CASSPTPTDTQYF	TRBV5-1	-	TRBJ2-3	-
TGTGCCAGCAGCCAAGGAGGGGGCCTAGCGGGGGTCACCTCAGATACGCAGTATTTT	CASSQGGGLAGVTSDTQYF	TRBV14	-	TRBJ2-3	TRBD2
TGTGCCAGCAGCGTTACAGGTCCCTATGGCTACACCTTC	CASSVTGPYGYTF	TRBV7-9	-	TRBJ1-2	-
TGTGCCAGCAGTTTATCGGGGGGGGGACTCAGCACAGATACGCAGTATTTT	CASSLSGGGLSTDTQYF	TRBV27	-	TRBJ2-3	TRBD2
TGTGCCAGCAGTGGTGTTCCAGGGGAGACCCAGTACTTC	CASSGVPGETQYF	TRBV2	few	TRBJ2-5	-
TGTGCCAGCAGTGAAATACAGGGTCGAGGGGAGACCCAGTACTTC	CASSEIQGRGETQYF	TRBV2	-	TRBJ2-5	-
TGTGCCAGCAGCACAGCTAGCGGGGGTTGGCACGAGCAGTACTTC	CASSTASGGWHEQYF	TRBV21-1	-	TRBJ2-7	-
TGTGCCAGCAGCCCGGGACGGAACTATGGCTACACCTTC	CASSPGRNYGYTF	TRBV7-2	-	TRBJ1-2	-
TGTGCCAGCAGTGAAACGGGGATCAGCTCCTACAATGAGCAGTTCTTC	CASSETGISSYNEQFF	TRBV25-1	-	TRBJ2-1	-
TGTGCCAGCAGCCCAATGACCAGGGTTTTGGGTGGCTACACCTTC	CASSPMTRVLGGYTF	TRBV5-4	-	TRBJ1-2	-
TGTGCCAGCAGCGGTGGGGGGTCGAGCACAGATACGCAGTATTTT	CASSGGGSSTDTQYF	TRBV9	-	TRBJ2-3	-
TGTGCCAGCGCGAGGGACAGGGGAGTAGGGGGCTACACCTTC	CASARDRGVGGYTF	TRBV11-3	few	TRBJ1-2	TRBD1
TGTGCCAGTAGTAGCAGATTCTATGGCTACACCTTC	CASSSRFYGYTF	TRBV19	few	TRBJ1-2	-
TGTGCCAGCAGTTTAGCCGGGACAGAAGCTTTCTTT	CASSLAGTEAFF	TRBV28	-	TRBJ1-1	-
TGTGCCAGCAGTGAGATAAGGAACACTGAAGCTTTCTTT	CASSEIRNTEAFF	TRBV25-1	-	TRBJ1-1	-